This entry describes one T cell receptor beta chain. Its antigen is not identified. Alongside a J-beta primer mix, a sample-barcoded 5' primer served in a second PCR lasting about 7 to 11 cycles. Every sample produced at least 3 million CDR3-containing paired-end reads. TCRdb reprocessed the 5' RACE reads with MiXCR, giving one entry per CDR3 protein. The sample shows roughly 1.9 million distinct CDR3 sequences, about two fifths of them seen only once. The sample originates from a study of blood T cells in healthy people across ages. Overall study results and limits: Naive T cell percentage by flow cytometry tracked strongly with beta diversity.

CDR1 and CDR2 from the germline V gene are SGDLS and YYNGEE. V was shortened by 0 bases and J by 5 bases, with 14 bases between the two germline ends. The CDR3 length is 15 residues. J is TRBJ2-5 and V is TRBV9, with D maybe TRBD1 (5 bases). Specimen: blood. The TCR was taken from a human donor in good health. The CDR3, as DNA: TGTGCCAGCAGCGTAGTGGGCAGGGCAGAGGAGACCCAGTACTTC. Protein: CASSVVGRAEETQYF.